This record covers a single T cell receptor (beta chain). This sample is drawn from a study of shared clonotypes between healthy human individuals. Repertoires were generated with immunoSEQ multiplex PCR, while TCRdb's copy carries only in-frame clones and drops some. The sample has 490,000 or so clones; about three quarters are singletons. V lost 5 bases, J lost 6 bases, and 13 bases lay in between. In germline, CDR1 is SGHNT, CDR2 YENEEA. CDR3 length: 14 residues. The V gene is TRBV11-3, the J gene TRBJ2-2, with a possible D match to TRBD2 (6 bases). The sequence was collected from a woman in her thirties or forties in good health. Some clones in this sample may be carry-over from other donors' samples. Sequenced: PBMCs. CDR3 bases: TGTGCCAGCAGCCCCGGAGGGGTACCCGGGGAGCTGTTTTTT. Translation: CASSPGGVPGELFF.